The clone carrying this T cell receptor beta chain turned up a few times. Its matching antigen is unknown. Per the germline V gene, CDR1 is SEHNR and CDR2 is FQNEAQ (reference sequence). This CDR3 is built from 16 residues. V lost 5 bases and J lost 0; bases outside the gene matches: 6. Documented treatment: approximately 10-day PBMC culture with coronavirus spike peptide pools or control peptides (ViraFEST assay). Cultures of PBMCs, a few million per well, were set up with 7.5 to 10 IU/ml IL-2 and around 9.8 ug/ml peptide pools. This sample is drawn from a study of vaccination and CD4 T cells after COVID-19. Study-level information: Timing of post-vaccine sample collection was a median approximately 79 days after dose two, with a range of 14 to 241.

Once obtained from cultured CD4+ T cells, the DNA was sequenced using the Oncomine TCR Beta short-read assay. Genomic DNA was drawn out of CD4+ T cells grown in culture. TCRdb re-called the PCR reads through MiXCR, storing one row per CDR3 protein. The sample has 15,000 to 20,000 distinct CDR3 sequences, around 50% seen once; the top ten hold roughly 10%. Sample: CD4+ T cells from blood, cultured in vitro, taken before SARS-CoV-2 vaccination. This sequence joins TRBV7-9 and TRBJ2-1; the match to TRBD2 covers 8 bases. The origin of this receptor is a human donor who had recovered from COVID-19. DNA of the CDR3: TGTGCCAGCAGCCCGAGAAGCGGGAGCTCCTACAATGAGCAGTTCTTC. It encodes CASSPRSGSSYNEQFF.